Listed below are T cell receptor beta chains from one sample, sequenced in a study of vaccination effects on CD4 cells after COVID-19. The antigens these receptors bind are not known. The assay was immunoSEQ multiplex PCR, and TCRdb's table has in-frame clones only and misses some. The sample consists of 40,000 to 45,000 clones, about 80% of them appearing once. The sample consisted of CD4+ T cells from PBMCs cultured without peptide, taken after COVID-19 vaccination. Receptors originate from a human donor who had a prior SARS-CoV-2 infection. Each CDR3 is given with its conserved first and last residue. Each record gives: CDR3 DNA, CDR3 protein, J gene, V gene, clone size, D gene. A D gene is named only where the DNA matches it firmly. Some rows have no size entry. The others give once, few or many, or a class for an expanded clone.

DNA: TGCAGCGTTGCGTCGGGGGCCGGCTTCCCTGAAGCTTTCTTT
CDR3: CSVASGAGFPEAFF
J: TRBJ1-1
V: TRBV29-1
size: -
D: -

DNA: TGTGCCAGCAGCCAAGCCCCCGGGGCCAACGTCCTGACTTTC
CDR3: CASSQAPGANVLTF
J: TRBJ2-6
V: TRBV14
size: once
D: -

DNA: TGTGCCAGCAGCGTAAGGTCGCAGGACTCCATCGGGGAGCTGTTTTTT
CDR3: CASSVRSQDSIGELFF
J: TRBJ2-2
V: TRBV9
size: -
D: -

DNA: TGCGCCAGCAGCTACGCGGGGGGGCCGTACGAGCAGTACTTC
CDR3: CASSYAGGPYEQYF
J: TRBJ2-7
V: TRBV5-1
size: -
D: TRBD2

DNA: TGCGCCAGCAGCCAGGTCCAGGGGGCCACAGATACGCAGTATTTT
CDR3: CASSQVQGATDTQYF
J: TRBJ2-3
V: TRBV4-3
size: -
D: TRBD1

DNA: TGTGCCAGCAGCTTAAGTTCTGGCGGGGGGCCCGGTACGCAGTATTTT
CDR3: CASSLSSGGGPGTQYF
J: TRBJ2-3
V: TRBV7-8
size: few
D: TRBD2

DNA: TGTGCCAGCAGCTTAGCGAGGCGCGGGGGGACCACCGGGGAGCTGTTTTTT
CDR3: CASSLARRGGTTGELFF
J: TRBJ2-2
V: TRBV7-8
size: -
D: TRBD2

DNA: TGTGCCAGTAGTTTCACAGGGGGCAGGGATGAAAAACTGTTTTTT
CDR3: CASSFTGGRDEKLFF
J: TRBJ1-4
V: TRBV19
size: -
D: TRBD1

DNA: TGTGCCAGCAGTGAAGTAGGGGGGGTCAATGAGCAGTTCTTC
CDR3: CASSEVGGVNEQFF
J: TRBJ2-1
V: TRBV6-1
size: -
D: -

DNA: TGTGCCAGCAGCTTGAGTATCTACAATGAGCAGTTCTTC
CDR3: CASSLSIYNEQFF
J: TRBJ2-1
V: TRBV5-6
size: -
D: -

DNA: TGCGCCAGCAGCCAAGGGACGTTGAACACTGAAGCTTTCTTT
CDR3: CASSQGTLNTEAFF
J: TRBJ1-1
V: TRBV5-1
size: -
D: -

DNA: TGTGCCAGCAGCTTCGTGAGCGGGGCCGAGCAGTACTTC
CDR3: CASSFVSGAEQYF
J: TRBJ2-7
V: TRBV7-2
size: -
D: TRBD2

DNA: TGTGCCAGCAGTTCCCGGGTGGGGCGGGGGGCGCGGACCCAGTACTTC
CDR3: CASSSRVGRGARTQYF
J: TRBJ2-5
V: TRBV7-2
size: -
D: TRBD2

DNA: TGTGCCAGCAGCTTAAGCCACAGGACACCGTATGGCTACACCTTC
CDR3: CASSLSHRTPYGYTF
J: TRBJ1-2
V: TRBV5-4
size: -
D: -

DNA: TGCGCCAGCAGCTTGGACATCGATGAAAAACTGTTTTTT
CDR3: CASSLDIDEKLFF
J: TRBJ1-4
V: TRBV5-1
size: -
D: -

DNA: TGCGCCAGCAGCTTGCTTGGCATCAACAGGGACTACAATGAGCAGTTCTTC
CDR3: CASSLLGINRDYNEQFF
J: TRBJ2-1
V: TRBV5-1
size: -
D: -

DNA: TGTGCCAGCTCACCGGACAGGGGGCGGGTAGGTCAGCCCCAGCATTTT
CDR3: CASSPDRGRVGQPQHF
J: TRBJ1-5
V: TRBV18
size: -
D: TRBD1

DNA: TGTGCCAGTAGTGATAATGGGCTAGCCTTTTCCTACAATGAGCAGTTCTTC
CDR3: CASSDNGLAFSYNEQFF
J: TRBJ2-1
V: TRBV19
size: -
D: -

DNA: TGTGCCAGCAGTGACCCAGCTGGTAGCGGGAGCTATGAGCAGTTCTTC
CDR3: CASSDPAGSGSYEQFF
J: TRBJ2-1
V: TRBV6-1
size: -
D: TRBD2

DNA: TGTGCCAGCAGTCCCGGACGCCAAGAGACCCAGTACTTC
CDR3: CASSPGRQETQYF
J: TRBJ2-5
V: TRBV7-2
size: -
D: -

DNA: TGTGCCAGCAGCCGGGGTGGCTCCCAATCCTACAATGAGCAGTTCTTC
CDR3: CASSRGGSQSYNEQFF
J: TRBJ2-1
V: TRBV5-5
size: few
D: -

DNA: TGTGCCAGCAGCTCATTAGCGGGAAGCACAGATACGCAGTATTTT
CDR3: CASSSLAGSTDTQYF
J: TRBJ2-3
V: TRBV5-4
size: few
D: TRBD2

DNA: TGTGCCAGCAGTGAAGTGATCCTAGCGGGGGGGCAAGAGACCCAGTACTTC
CDR3: CASSEVILAGGQETQYF
J: TRBJ2-5
V: TRBV6-1
size: -
D: TRBD2

DNA: TGCGCCAGCAGCTTGTTGGGACTAGCGGAAACCGGGGAGCTGTTTTTT
CDR3: CASSLLGLAETGELFF
J: TRBJ2-2
V: TRBV5-1
size: -
D: TRBD2

DNA: TGTGCCATCAGTGCGGAAAGGTCCATGATTTACCCTGAAGCTTTCTTT
CDR3: CAISAERSMIYPEAFF
J: TRBJ1-1
V: TRBV10-3
size: -
D: -

DNA: TGTGCCAGCAGTCAGACTAGAGAAGATACGCAGTATTTT
CDR3: CASSQTREDTQYF
J: TRBJ2-3
V: TRBV6-5
size: -
D: -

DNA: TGTGCCAGCAGGGAGCAAATGGGAGGTGGCTACACCTTC
CDR3: CASREQMGGGYTF
J: TRBJ1-2
V: TRBV6-5
size: -
D: -

DNA: TGTGCCAGCAGTTACTTGTCTGTAGCTTTCTTT
CDR3: CASSYLSVAFF
J: TRBJ1-1
V: TRBV6-2/TRBV6-3
size: -
D: -

DNA: TGCGCCAGCAGCCCGATGGTCGTGGGGGACATTCAGTACTTC
CDR3: CASSPMVVGDIQYF
J: TRBJ2-4
V: TRBV5-1
size: -
D: -